Listed below are T cell receptor beta chains from one sample, sequenced in a study of shared clonotypes between healthy human individuals. Some clones are missing from TCRdb's copy, which holds only in-frame ones; the method was immunoSEQ multiplex PCR. Found here are about 1.5 million clones, about 98% of them singletons; the top ten hold around 0.47%. The sequencing input was naive CD4+ T cells sorted from blood. The receptors originated from a man in his thirties or forties in good health. Each CDR3 is given with its conserved first and last residue. Each record gives: clone size, J gene, D gene, V gene, CDR3 protein, CDR3 DNA. D genes are given only for firm matches. Where a row states a size, it is once, few, many or the class of an expanded clone; other rows omit it.

size: -; J: TRBJ2-7; D: TRBD1; V: TRBV28; CDR3: CASSTHQGAYEQYF; DNA: TGTGCCAGCAGTACCCACCAGGGGGCATACGAGCAGTACTTC
size: -; J: TRBJ2-1; D: TRBD2; V: TRBV19; CDR3: CASSIVELAGGRSYNEQFF; DNA: TGTGCCAGTAGTATAGTAGAACTAGCGGGAGGTCGGTCCTACAATGAGCAGTTCTTC
size: -; J: TRBJ1-1; D: -; V: TRBV5-1; CDR3: CASSKKTDLEAFF; DNA: TGCGCCAGCAGCAAGAAGACAGACCTTGAAGCTTTCTTT
size: -; J: TRBJ2-5; D: TRBD2; V: TRBV7-2; CDR3: CASSLAPGGRRETQYF; DNA: TGTGCCAGCAGCTTAGCGCCTGGCGGGAGAAGGGAGACCCAGTACTTC
size: -; J: TRBJ2-7; D: -; V: TRBV5-4; CDR3: CASSPGNYEQYF; DNA: TGTGCCAGCAGCCCGGGGAACTACGAGCAGTACTTC
size: -; J: TRBJ2-1; D: -; V: TRBV12-5; CDR3: CASGLVEGTEQFF; DNA: TGTGCTAGTGGTTTGGTCGAGGGGACTGAGCAGTTCTTC
size: -; J: TRBJ2-3; D: -; V: TRBV5-1; CDR3: CASSAGTTSTDTQYF; DNA: TGCGCCAGCAGCGCAGGTACAACTAGCACAGATACGCAGTATTTT
size: -; J: TRBJ1-4; D: -; V: TRBV28; CDR3: CASRGAWNEKLFF; DNA: TGTGCCAGCCGAGGGGCCTGGAATGAAAAACTGTTTTTT
size: -; J: TRBJ2-7; D: TRBD1; V: TRBV6-1; CDR3: CASSGPETGKNEQYF; DNA: TGTGCCAGCAGTGGTCCTGAGACAGGGAAGAACGAGCAGTACTTC
size: few; J: TRBJ2-1; D: -; V: TRBV5-1; CDR3: CASSLGSYNEQFF; DNA: TGCGCCAGCAGCTTGGGGTCCTACAATGAGCAGTTCTTC
size: -; J: TRBJ2-1; D: TRBD2; V: TRBV9; CDR3: CASSVDLRRTSGGNEQFF; DNA: TGTGCCAGCAGCGTAGACCTGAGAAGGACTAGCGGAGGCAATGAGCAGTTCTTC
size: -; J: TRBJ1-2; D: -; V: TRBV30; CDR3: CAWSAPYGYTF; DNA: TGTGCCTGGAGTGCCCCCTATGGCTACACCTTC
size: -; J: TRBJ2-1; D: -; V: TRBV5-1; CDR3: CASSFFRGSSSYNEQFF; DNA: TGCGCCAGCAGCTTCTTCCGGGGGTCGAGTTCCTACAATGAGCAGTTCTTC
size: -; J: TRBJ2-2; D: -; V: TRBV9; CDR3: CASSVGGVGSGELFF; DNA: TGTGCCAGCAGCGTAGGAGGGGTCGGTTCCGGGGAGCTGTTTTTT
size: -; J: TRBJ2-7; D: TRBD1; V: TRBV10-1; CDR3: CASSNDRESYHNEQYF; DNA: TGCGCCAGCAGCAACGACAGGGAAAGCTACCACAACGAGCAGTACTTC
size: once; J: TRBJ2-1; D: TRBD1; V: TRBV18; CDR3: CASSPGPPGQGNNEQFF; DNA: TGTGCCAGCTCACCCGGTCCCCCGGGACAGGGAAACAATGAGCAGTTCTTC
size: -; J: TRBJ2-7; D: -; V: TRBV9; CDR3: CASSVRRDGEQYF; DNA: TGTGCCAGCAGCGTACGGAGGGATGGCGAGCAGTACTTC
size: -; J: TRBJ1-5; D: -; V: TRBV5-1; CDR3: CASRINVNQPQHF; DNA: TGCGCCAGCAGGATTAACGTCAATCAGCCCCAGCATTTT
size: once; J: TRBJ2-5; D: TRBD2; V: TRBV9; CDR3: CASSPGLAGQAAQYF; DNA: TGTGCCAGCAGCCCCGGACTAGCGGGGCAGGCGGCCCAGTACTTC
size: -; J: TRBJ2-3; D: -; V: TRBV4-2; CDR3: CASSQETATIDTDTQYF; DNA: TGTGCCAGCAGCCAAGAGACGGCCACAATAGACACAGATACGCAGTATTTT
size: -; J: TRBJ2-7; D: TRBD1; V: TRBV6-6; CDR3: CAVQTGGDYEQYF; DNA: TGTGCCGTCCAGACAGGGGGCGACTACGAGCAGTACTTC
size: -; J: TRBJ2-1; D: -; V: TRBV5-1; CDR3: CASSGQVANEQFF; DNA: TGCGCCAGCAGCGGGCAGGTCGCTAATGAGCAGTTCTTC
size: -; J: TRBJ2-7; D: -; V: TRBV5-1; CDR3: CASSPGQPTYEQYF; DNA: TGCGCCAGCAGCCCCGGACAGCCGACCTACGAGCAGTACTTC
size: -; J: TRBJ2-7; D: -; V: TRBV18; CDR3: CASSQGGTLGYEQYF; DNA: TGTGCCAGCTCCCAGGGAGGTACCCTGGGCTACGAGCAGTACTTC
size: -; J: TRBJ2-2; D: TRBD2; V: TRBV25-1; CDR3: CASSEGRLAGAPGELFF; DNA: TGTGCCAGCAGTGAGGGGCGACTAGCGGGAGCACCCGGGGAGCTGTTTTTT
size: once; J: TRBJ2-5; D: -; V: TRBV2; CDR3: CASSVEGGGSETQYF; DNA: TGTGCCAGCAGTGTCGAAGGGGGTGGCAGCGAGACCCAGTACTTC
size: -; J: TRBJ2-7; D: TRBD1; V: TRBV28; CDR3: CASSEAGGERYF; DNA: TGTGCCAGCAGTGAGGCAGGGGGCGAGCGGTACTTC
size: -; J: TRBJ1-4; D: -; V: TRBV10-2; CDR3: CASSNVGGKLFF; DNA: TGCGCCAGCTCAAACGTGGGGGGAAAACTGTTTTTT
size: -; J: TRBJ2-3; D: -; V: TRBV10-1; CDR3: CASSEDPGTPSAYF; DNA: TGCGCCAGCAGTGAGGACCCCGGGACCCCAAGTGCGTATTTT
size: once; J: TRBJ2-5; D: -; V: TRBV7-9; CDR3: CASSSRGLSETQYF; DNA: TGTGCCAGCAGCTCAAGGGGTCTTTCAGAGACCCAGTACTTC
size: -; J: TRBJ1-5; D: TRBD1; V: TRBV19; CDR3: CASSPGTGRPLTQHF; DNA: TGTGCCAGTAGTCCCGGGACAGGGCGTCCCCTGACCCAGCATTTT
size: -; J: TRBJ2-2; D: -; V: TRBV2; CDR3: CASSEGVTGELFF; DNA: TGTGCCAGCAGTGAAGGAGTCACCGGGGAGCTGTTTTTT
size: -; J: TRBJ2-1; D: -; V: TRBV4-3; CDR3: CASSQDGYDNEQFF; DNA: TGCGCCAGCAGCCAAGATGGTTATGACAATGAGCAGTTCTTC
size: once; J: TRBJ2-1; D: -; V: TRBV28; CDR3: CASSLDSSSEQFF; DNA: TGTGCCAGCAGTTTAGATAGTAGTAGTGAGCAGTTCTTC
size: -; J: TRBJ2-1; D: TRBD2; V: TRBV14; CDR3: CASRPLTSGRAQDEQFF; DNA: TGTGCCAGCAGACCCCTAACTAGCGGGAGGGCCCAAGATGAGCAGTTCTTC
size: -; J: TRBJ1-1; D: -; V: TRBV29-1; CDR3: CSVGRAEAFF; DNA: TGCAGCGTCGGCAGGGCTGAAGCTTTCTTT
size: -; J: TRBJ2-1; D: TRBD2; V: TRBV6-4; CDR3: CASSLAGVGEQFF; DNA: TGTGCCAGCAGCCTAGCGGGAGTTGGTGAGCAGTTCTTC
size: once; J: TRBJ2-2; D: -; V: TRBV6-1; CDR3: CAGCPGTYTGELFF; DNA: TGTGCCGGCTGTCCCGGGACATACACCGGGGAGCTGTTTTTT
size: -; J: TRBJ2-1; D: TRBD2; V: TRBV7-2; CDR3: CASSRRTSGPYNEQFF; DNA: TGTGCCAGCAGCCGTCGGACTAGCGGGCCGTACAATGAGCAGTTCTTC
size: -; J: TRBJ1-3; D: TRBD1; V: TRBV6-5; CDR3: CASSSMDRFSGNTIYF; DNA: TGTGCCAGCAGTTCTATGGACAGGTTCTCTGGAAACACCATATATTTT